This is a list of T cell receptor beta chains from one sample in a study of blood T cell repertoires in COVID-19. Libraries were prepared by immunoSEQ multiplex PCR; TCRdb keeps only in-frame clonotypes and omits some of them. The sample holds roughly 520,000 clones; around 87% are singletons and the top ten take less than 2%. The sample consisted of PBMCs or T cells enriched from blood (not recorded which). The receptors were gathered from a woman between 35 and 50 years old who had recovered from COVID-19. CDR3s include the opening cysteine and the closing phenylalanine or tryptophan. The order of the fields is V gene, J gene, CDR3 length, clone size, D gene, CDR3 DNA, CDR3 protein. The D gene is left open where the match is weak. Clone size is stated in some rows and not others, as once, few, many or a class when expanded.

v_gene: TRBV19; j_gene: TRBJ1-5; len: 16; abundance: .; d_gene: .; CDR3nt: TGTGCCAGTAGTATAGTGGGCGGGGGTGGCAATCAGCCCCAGCATTTT; CDR3aa: CASSIVGGGGNQPQHF
v_gene: TRBV29-1; j_gene: TRBJ1-1; len: 16; abundance: .; d_gene: .; CDR3nt: TGCAGCGTTAGTGTGTTTAGCGGGGCCTTGAACACTGAAGCTTTCTTT; CDR3aa: CSVSVFSGALNTEAFF
v_gene: TRBV7-2; j_gene: TRBJ2-5; len: 13; abundance: .; d_gene: .; CDR3nt: TGTGCCAGCAGCTTAGCCAGGGAAGAGACCCAGTACTTC; CDR3aa: CASSLAREETQYF
v_gene: TRBV19; j_gene: TRBJ2-2; len: 13; abundance: .; d_gene: .; CDR3nt: TGTGCCAGTAGTATACTGAGCACCGGGGAGCTGTTTTTT; CDR3aa: CASSILSTGELFF
v_gene: TRBV28; j_gene: TRBJ2-7; len: 12; abundance: .; d_gene: .; CDR3nt: TGTGCCAGCAGCCCAAGGGGTTACGAGCAGTACTTC; CDR3aa: CASSPRGYEQYF
v_gene: TRBV24-1; j_gene: TRBJ2-1; len: 15; abundance: .; d_gene: TRBD2; CDR3nt: TGTGCCACCAGTGAGACTAGCGGGAGTGGGAATGAGCAGTTCTTC; CDR3aa: CATSETSGSGNEQFF
v_gene: TRBV5-5; j_gene: TRBJ1-2; len: 15; abundance: .; d_gene: .; CDR3nt: TGTGCCAGCAGCTCCCGCGGAGGAGAGATCTATGGCTACACCTTC; CDR3aa: CASSSRGGEIYGYTF
v_gene: TRBV11-2; j_gene: TRBJ2-5; len: 17; abundance: .; d_gene: .; CDR3nt: TGTGCCAGCAGCTTAGGGCGGGGCCCGGCTGCGCAAGAGACCCAGTACTTC; CDR3aa: CASSLGRGPAAQETQYF
v_gene: TRBV6-5; j_gene: TRBJ1-2; len: 13; abundance: .; d_gene: TRBD1; CDR3nt: TGTGCCAGCAGCCCCGGGACAGTCTATGGCTACACCTTC; CDR3aa: CASSPGTVYGYTF
v_gene: TRBV5-1; j_gene: TRBJ2-2; len: 15; abundance: .; d_gene: TRBD1; CDR3nt: TGCGCCAGCAGCCGGAGAACAGGGGCGGACGGGGAGCTGTTTTTT; CDR3aa: CASSRRTGADGELFF
v_gene: TRBV14; j_gene: TRBJ2-2; len: 15; abundance: once; d_gene: TRBD2; CDR3nt: TGTGCCAGCAGCCAAGGGACTAGCGCCCCCGGGGAGCTGTTTTTT; CDR3aa: CASSQGTSAPGELFF
v_gene: TRBV11-3; j_gene: TRBJ2-3; len: 14; abundance: .; d_gene: .; CDR3nt: TGTGCCAGCAGCTTACTAGCATACACAGATACGCAGTATTTT; CDR3aa: CASSLLAYTDTQYF
v_gene: TRBV27; j_gene: TRBJ1-1; len: 16; abundance: once; d_gene: .; CDR3nt: TGTGCCAGCAGTTTATCGTGGGGACAAAAGAACACTGAAGCTTTCTTT; CDR3aa: CASSLSWGQKNTEAFF
v_gene: TRBV10-1; j_gene: TRBJ1-1; len: 14; abundance: few; d_gene: TRBD1; CDR3nt: TGCGCCAGCAGTCAGACAGGGGCTGCGACTGAAGCTTTCTTT; CDR3aa: CASSQTGAATEAFF
v_gene: TRBV4-3; j_gene: TRBJ2-1; len: 16; abundance: .; d_gene: TRBD2; CDR3nt: TGCGCCAGCAGCCAAGATGGACTAGTTTCCTACAATGAGCAGTTCTTC; CDR3aa: CASSQDGLVSYNEQFF
v_gene: TRBV4-3; j_gene: TRBJ1-2; len: 13; abundance: .; d_gene: .; CDR3nt: TGCGCCAGCAGCCAAGAGACACGCTATGGCTACACCTTC; CDR3aa: CASSQETRYGYTF
v_gene: TRBV6-5; j_gene: TRBJ1-1; len: 14; abundance: once; d_gene: .; CDR3nt: TGTGCCAGCAGGGCAGAGACTACTTACACTGAAGCTTTCTTT; CDR3aa: CASRAETTYTEAFF
v_gene: TRBV7-2; j_gene: TRBJ2-1; len: 13; abundance: .; d_gene: TRBD1; CDR3nt: TGTGCCAGCAGCTTCTCAGGGGACAGCGGGCAGTTCTTC; CDR3aa: CASSFSGDSGQFF
v_gene: TRBV6-2/TRBV6-3; j_gene: TRBJ2-5; len: 15; abundance: .; d_gene: .; CDR3nt: TGTGCCAGCAGTTATGACTACGGGGGTGGAGAGACCCAGTACTTC; CDR3aa: CASSYDYGGGETQYF
v_gene: TRBV6-5; j_gene: TRBJ1-2; len: 14; abundance: once; d_gene: .; CDR3nt: TGTGCCAGCAGTTACAGGGGCGGTGACTATGGCTACACCTTC; CDR3aa: CASSYRGGDYGYTF
v_gene: TRBV6-2/TRBV6-3; j_gene: TRBJ1-1; len: 14; abundance: .; d_gene: .; CDR3nt: TGTGCCAGCAGCCAAAGGGGCATGAACACTGAAGCTTTCTTT; CDR3aa: CASSQRGMNTEAFF
v_gene: TRBV12-5; j_gene: TRBJ2-2; len: 18; abundance: once; d_gene: .; CDR3nt: TGTGCTAGTGGTTTGGTAGGGGCGGGATTACCGAACACCGGGGAGCTGTTTTTT; CDR3aa: CASGLVGAGLPNTGELFF
v_gene: TRBV9; j_gene: TRBJ1-3; len: 16; abundance: .; d_gene: .; CDR3nt: TGTGCCAGCAGCGTAGCCCCCTCCGACACTGGAAACACCATATATTTT; CDR3aa: CASSVAPSDTGNTIYF
v_gene: TRBV18; j_gene: TRBJ1-1; len: 14; abundance: .; d_gene: .; CDR3nt: TGTGCCAGCTCACCGGAGACGGTGAACACTGAAGCTTTCTTT; CDR3aa: CASSPETVNTEAFF
v_gene: TRBV5-6; j_gene: TRBJ1-1; len: 15; abundance: .; d_gene: .; CDR3nt: TGTGCCAGCAGCCCATCCCCGCGGCAGAACACTGAAGCTTTCTTT; CDR3aa: CASSPSPRQNTEAFF
v_gene: TRBV10-3; j_gene: TRBJ2-5; len: 17; abundance: .; d_gene: TRBD1; CDR3nt: TGTGCCATCAGTGAGTACCGGGACAGGGGATCCCAAGAGACCCAGTACTTC; CDR3aa: CAISEYRDRGSQETQYF
v_gene: TRBV9; j_gene: TRBJ2-3; len: 16; abundance: .; d_gene: .; CDR3nt: TGTGCCAGCAGCGTAGGTGGCGGGACTCGCACAGATACGCAGTATTTT; CDR3aa: CASSVGGGTRTDTQYF
v_gene: TRBV4-2; j_gene: TRBJ1-3; len: 13; abundance: .; d_gene: .; CDR3nt: TGTGCCAGCACGGTGGCAGGGGCAGACACCATATATTTT; CDR3aa: CASTVAGADTIYF
v_gene: TRBV6-6; j_gene: TRBJ2-1; len: 15; abundance: once; d_gene: TRBD2; CDR3nt: TGTGCCAGCAGTATGACTAGCGGGACATTGGATGAGCAGTTCTTC; CDR3aa: CASSMTSGTLDEQFF
v_gene: TRBV10-1; j_gene: TRBJ2-1; len: 16; abundance: .; d_gene: TRBD2; CDR3nt: TGCGCCAGCAGTGATCCCCGGGCGGGAGGGAGCAATGAGCAGTTCTTC; CDR3aa: CASSDPRAGGSNEQFF
v_gene: TRBV4-1; j_gene: TRBJ1-1; len: 17; abundance: .; d_gene: .; CDR3nt: TGCGCCAGCAGCCAACCTTTGCAGGCTCGGGGTGACACTGAAGCTTTCTTT; CDR3aa: CASSQPLQARGDTEAFF
v_gene: TRBV4-3; j_gene: TRBJ2-3; len: 18; abundance: .; d_gene: TRBD2; CDR3nt: TGCGCCAGCAGCCAAGGAGCTAGCGGGCCAACTAGCACAGATACGCAGTATTTT; CDR3aa: CASSQGASGPTSTDTQYF
v_gene: TRBV15; j_gene: TRBJ2-6; len: 15; abundance: .; d_gene: .; CDR3nt: TGTGCCACCAGCAGAGGGACATCTGGGGCCAACGTCCTGACTTTC; CDR3aa: CATSRGTSGANVLTF
v_gene: TRBV6-2/TRBV6-3; j_gene: TRBJ1-1; len: 13; abundance: once; d_gene: .; CDR3nt: TGTGCCAGCAGTTACGATCGTTGGAGGGGAGCTTTCTTT; CDR3aa: CASSYDRWRGAFF
v_gene: TRBV5-4; j_gene: TRBJ2-1; len: 13; abundance: .; d_gene: TRBD2; CDR3nt: TGTGCCAGCAGCTTGATAGCGGGAGGAGGGCAGTTCTTC; CDR3aa: CASSLIAGGGQFF
v_gene: TRBV6-5; j_gene: TRBJ1-3; len: 13; abundance: once; d_gene: .; CDR3nt: TGTGCCAGCAGTTACTCCCGCGCACTTCACATATATTTT; CDR3aa: CASSYSRALHIYF
v_gene: TRBV19; j_gene: TRBJ2-2; len: 14; abundance: .; d_gene: .; CDR3nt: TGTGCCAGTAGCATCTCTCAGGGGACCGGGGAGCTGTTTTTT; CDR3aa: CASSISQGTGELFF